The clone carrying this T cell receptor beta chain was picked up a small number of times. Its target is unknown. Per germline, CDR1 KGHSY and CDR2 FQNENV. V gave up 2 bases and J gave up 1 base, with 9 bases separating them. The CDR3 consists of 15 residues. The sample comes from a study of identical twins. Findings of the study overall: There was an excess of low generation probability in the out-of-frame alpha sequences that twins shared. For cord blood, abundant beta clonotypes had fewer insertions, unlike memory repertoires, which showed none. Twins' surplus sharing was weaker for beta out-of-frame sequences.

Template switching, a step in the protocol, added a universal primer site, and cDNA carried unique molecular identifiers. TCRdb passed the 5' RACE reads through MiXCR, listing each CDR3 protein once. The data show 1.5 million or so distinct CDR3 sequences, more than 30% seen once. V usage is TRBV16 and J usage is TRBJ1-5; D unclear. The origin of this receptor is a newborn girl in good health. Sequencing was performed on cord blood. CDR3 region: CASSQGRGSNQPQHF. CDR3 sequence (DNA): TGTGCCAGCAGCCAAGGGCGTGGGAGCAATCAGCCCCAGCATTTT.